The 10 T cell receptor beta chains reported below all come from one sample, sequenced in a study of OX40 agonist ivuxolimab in advanced cancers. Libraries were prepared by immunoSEQ multiplex PCR; TCRdb keeps only in-frame clonotypes and omits some of them. The sample has 100,000 to 130,000 clones, approximately 90% seen once; the top ten hold over 0.6%. The sequenced sample was CD4+ or CD8+ T cells sorted from blood, obtained in a trial of the OX40 agonist ivuxolimab. The receptors were gathered from an adult with an advanced solid tumor such as melanoma, head and neck, liver or kidney cancer.

The genes are TRBV29-1 and TRBJ2-5; D not resolved. The germline gives CDR1 SQVTM, CDR2 ANQGSEA. The CDR3 totals 14 residues. The V and J ends lost 4 bases and 5 bases respectively, with 17 bases between them. The CDR3 DNA follows: TGCAGCGTTGGTCGGCTTGGGATAGGGGAGACCCAGTACTTC. It yields the protein CSVGRLGIGETQYF.

The chain recombines TRBV19 with TRBJ2-5; D remains unclear. V dropped 1 base and J dropped 6 bases, with 15 bases sitting between them. CDR1 and CDR2 (germline): LNHDA, SQIVND (reference sequence). The CDR3 runs 15 residues. The CDR3, as DNA: TGTGCCAGTAGTATAGTACGAGGTGGTAAGAAGACCCAGTACTTC. Protein: CASSIVRGGKKTQYF.

The gene calls are TRBV7-2 and TRBJ2-3; D unresolved. Trimming cost V 2 bases and J 1 base, with 10 bases left between them. CDR1 and CDR2 from the germline V gene are SGHTA and FQGNSA. The CDR3 spans 15 residues. The CDR3 loop is CASSLSSSRTDTQYF. The CDR3 DNA reads as TGTGCCAGCAGCTTATCGTCGTCTCGCACAGATACGCAGTATTTT. Combining the CDR3 with reference TRBV7-2 and TRBJ2-3 gives the whole variable domain GAGVSQSPSNKVTEKGKDVELRCDPISGHTALYWYRQSLGQGLEFLIYFQGNSAPDKSGLPSDRFSAERTGGSVSTLTIQRTQQEDSAVYLCASSLSSSRTDTQYFGPGTRLTVL.

The chain carries TRBV20-1 and TRBJ2-3; D possibly corresponds to TRBD2 (5 bases). The CDR3 is made up of 11 amino acids. Trimming cost V 4 bases and J 5 bases, with 7 bases left between them. CDR1 is DFQATT and CDR2 is SNEGSKA in the germline V gene (reference sequence). CDR3 in DNA: TGCAGTGCTATCCGGGGAGATACGCAGTATTTT. Encoded protein: CSAIRGDTQYF.

The chain employs TRBV6-5 and TRBJ1-6; 8 bases map to TRBD1. J was trimmed by 7 bases and V by 6 bases; bases with no gene match: 5. This CDR3 has 14 amino acids. Germline V gene data show CDR1 as MNHEY and CDR2 as SVGAGI. In DNA form, the CDR3 reads TGTGCCAGCAGGACAGGGGCCGGGAATTCACCCCTCCACTTT. Protein sequence: CASRTGAGNSPLHF.

The chain combines TRBV29-1 with TRBJ2-3; TRBD2 is a possible D gene (5 bases). The CDR3 spans 15 residues. Looked up from germline, CDR1 is SQVTM and CDR2 is ANQGSEA. V shed 0 bases and J shed 1 base, with 11 bases lying between them. The CDR3 DNA follows: TGCAGCGTTGAAGATTACCTAGCAGGCACAGATACGCAGTATTTT. This sequence encodes CSVEDYLAGTDTQYF.

Points on this clone: This sample also contains other DNA sequences that code for the same CDR3. The rearrangement links TRBV18 to TRBJ1-5; tentative D call: TRBD1 (5 bases). Germline CDR1 is KGHSH and CDR2 is LQKENI. CDR3 length: 14 amino acids. Deletions cut 2 bases from V and 2 bases from J, with 7 bases between. CDR3 in DNA: TGTGCCAGCTCACCAGGGGGAGGCAATCAGCCCCAGCATTTT. Translation: CASSPGGGNQPQHF.

The J gene is TRBJ1-5, the V gene TRBV10-3; no clear D gene. CDR1 ENHRY and CDR2 SYGVKD come from the germline V gene. The V end lost 0 bases, the J end lost 4 bases, and 1 base lay between the germline ends. The CDR3 is 12 amino acids. CDR3 residues: CAISESNQPQHF. CDR3 nucleotides: TGTGCCATCAGTGAGTCTAATCAGCCCCAGCATTTT.

J is TRBJ1-1 and V is TRBV28; D remains unclear. Germline V gives CDR1 MDHEN, CDR2 SYDVKM. The CDR3 covers 13 residues. V lost 2 bases, J lost 5 bases, and 9 bases lay in between. DNA of the CDR3: TGTGCCAGCAGTTTAATCGGAAGTACTGAAGCTTTCTTT. It yields the protein CASSLIGSTEAFF.

V gene TRBV6-6 combines with J gene TRBJ2-7; D may be TRBD2 (5 bases). The length of the CDR3 is 12 residues. Trimming stripped 8 bases from V and 4 bases from J, with 12 bases between. Germline lookup yields CDR1 MNHNY and CDR2 SVGAGI (reference sequence). The CDR3 region has the DNA TGTGCCAGCTCCTCCGAGGGATACGAGCAGTACTTC. Its protein product is CASSSEGYEQYF.